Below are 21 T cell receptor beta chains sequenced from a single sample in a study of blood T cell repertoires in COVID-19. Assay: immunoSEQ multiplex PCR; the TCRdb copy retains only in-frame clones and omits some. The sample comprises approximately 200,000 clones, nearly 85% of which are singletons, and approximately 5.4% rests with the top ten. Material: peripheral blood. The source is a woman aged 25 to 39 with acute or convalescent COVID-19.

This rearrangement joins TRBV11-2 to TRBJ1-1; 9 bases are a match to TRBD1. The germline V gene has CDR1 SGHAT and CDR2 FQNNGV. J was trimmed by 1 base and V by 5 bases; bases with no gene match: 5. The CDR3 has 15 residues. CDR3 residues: CASSQGTGRNTEAFF. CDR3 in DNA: TGTGCCAGCAGCCAAGGGACAGGGAGGAACACTGAAGCTTTCTTT.

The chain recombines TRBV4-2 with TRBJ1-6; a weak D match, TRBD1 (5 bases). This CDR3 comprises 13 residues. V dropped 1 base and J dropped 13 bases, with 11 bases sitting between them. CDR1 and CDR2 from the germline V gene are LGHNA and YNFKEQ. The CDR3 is CASSQGGGTPLHF. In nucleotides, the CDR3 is TGTGCCAGCAGCCAAGGTGGGGGGACGCCCCTCCACTTT.

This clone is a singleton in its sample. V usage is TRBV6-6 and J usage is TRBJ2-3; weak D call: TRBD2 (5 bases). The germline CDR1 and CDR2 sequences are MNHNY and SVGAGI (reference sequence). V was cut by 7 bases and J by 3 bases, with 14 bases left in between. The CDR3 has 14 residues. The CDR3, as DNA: TGTGCCAGCAAGTGGGGTAGCGAAACAGATACGCAGTATTTT. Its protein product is CASKWGSETDTQYF.

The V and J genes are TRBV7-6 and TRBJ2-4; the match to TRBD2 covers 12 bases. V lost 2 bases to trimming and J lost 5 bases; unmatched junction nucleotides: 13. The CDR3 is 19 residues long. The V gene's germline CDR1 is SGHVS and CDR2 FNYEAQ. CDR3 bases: TGTGCCAGCAGCTTACAGGCCCTGACTAGCGGGAGCTCGGAAAACATTCAGTACTTC. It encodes CASSLQALTSGSSENIQYF.

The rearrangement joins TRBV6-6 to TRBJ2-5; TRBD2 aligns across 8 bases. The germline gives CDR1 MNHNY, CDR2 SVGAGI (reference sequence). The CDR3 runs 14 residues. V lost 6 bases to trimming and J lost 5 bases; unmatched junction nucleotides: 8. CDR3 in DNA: TGTGCCAGCAGCTTAGCGGGGATGTCGGAGACCCAGTACTTC. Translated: CASSLAGMSETQYF.

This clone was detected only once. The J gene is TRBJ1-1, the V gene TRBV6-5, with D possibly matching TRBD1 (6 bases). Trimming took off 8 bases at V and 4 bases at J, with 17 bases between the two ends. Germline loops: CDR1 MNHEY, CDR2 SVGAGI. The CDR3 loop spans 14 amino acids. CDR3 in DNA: TGTGCCAGCCTCAAGAGAGGGGGAAGCACTGAAGCTTTCTTT. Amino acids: CASLKRGGSTEAFF.

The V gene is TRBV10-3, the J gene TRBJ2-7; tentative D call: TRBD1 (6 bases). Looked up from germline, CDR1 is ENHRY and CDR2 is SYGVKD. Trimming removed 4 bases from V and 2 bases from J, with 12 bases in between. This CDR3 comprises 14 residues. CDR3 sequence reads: CAISGQGNTYEQYF. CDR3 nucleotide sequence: TGTGCCATCAGTGGGCAGGGGAACACCTACGAGCAGTACTTC.

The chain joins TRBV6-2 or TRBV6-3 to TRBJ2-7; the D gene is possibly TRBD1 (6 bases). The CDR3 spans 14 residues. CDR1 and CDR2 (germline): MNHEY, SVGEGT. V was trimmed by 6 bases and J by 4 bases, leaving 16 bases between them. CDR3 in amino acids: CASSSDSRRYEQYF. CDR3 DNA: TGTGCCAGCAGCTCGGACAGCCGAAGGTACGAGCAGTACTTC.

The CDR3 loop reads CASNQEGRVYGYTF. CDR3 DNA sequence: TGTGCCAGCAACCAAGAAGGCAGGGTATATGGCTACACCTTC. V gene TRBV28 combines with J gene TRBJ1-2, with D perhaps TRBD1 (5 bases). Germline V CDR1 and CDR2: MDHEN, SYDVKM. The CDR3 is 14 amino acids. The V gene lost 7 bases and the J gene lost 5 bases, with 17 bases spanning the gap.

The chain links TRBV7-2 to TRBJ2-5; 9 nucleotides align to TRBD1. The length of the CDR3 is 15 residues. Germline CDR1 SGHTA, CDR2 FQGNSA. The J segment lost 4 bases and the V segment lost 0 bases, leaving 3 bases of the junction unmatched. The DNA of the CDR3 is TGTGCCAGCAGCTTAGCGACAGGGGGGGGAGAGACCCAGTACTTC. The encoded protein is CASSLATGGGETQYF.

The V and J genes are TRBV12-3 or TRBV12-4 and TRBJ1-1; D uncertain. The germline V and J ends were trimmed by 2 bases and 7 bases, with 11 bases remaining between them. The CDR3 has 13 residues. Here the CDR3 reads CASSLKAGLEAFF. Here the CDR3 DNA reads TGTGCCAGCAGTTTAAAGGCGGGTCTTGAAGCTTTCTTT.

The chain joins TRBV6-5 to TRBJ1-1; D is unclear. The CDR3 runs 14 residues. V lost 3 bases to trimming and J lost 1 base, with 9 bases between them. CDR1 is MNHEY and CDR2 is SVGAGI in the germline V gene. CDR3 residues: CASSYTESNTEAFF. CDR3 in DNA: TGTGCCAGCAGTTATACTGAGTCGAACACTGAAGCTTTCTTT.

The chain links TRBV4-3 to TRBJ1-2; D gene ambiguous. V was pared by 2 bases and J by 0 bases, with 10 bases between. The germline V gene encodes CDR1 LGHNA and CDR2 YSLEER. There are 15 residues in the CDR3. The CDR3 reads CASSQRWGANYGYTF. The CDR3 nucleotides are TGCGCCAGCAGCCAAAGATGGGGAGCTAACTATGGCTACACCTTC.

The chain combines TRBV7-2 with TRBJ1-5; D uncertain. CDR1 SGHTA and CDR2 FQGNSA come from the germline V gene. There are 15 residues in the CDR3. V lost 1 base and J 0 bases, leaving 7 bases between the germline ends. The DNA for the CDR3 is TGTGCCAGCAGCTTAGACAGCTATAGCAATCAGCCCCAGCATTTT. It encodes CASSLDSYSNQPQHF.

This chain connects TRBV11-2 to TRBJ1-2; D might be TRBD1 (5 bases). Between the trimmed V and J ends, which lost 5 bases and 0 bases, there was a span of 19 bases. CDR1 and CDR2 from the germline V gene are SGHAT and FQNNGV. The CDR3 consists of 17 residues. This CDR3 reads CASSLRQGLTPNYGYTF. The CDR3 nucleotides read TGTGCCAGCAGCCTTCGGCAGGGTCTCACCCCTAACTATGGCTACACCTTC.

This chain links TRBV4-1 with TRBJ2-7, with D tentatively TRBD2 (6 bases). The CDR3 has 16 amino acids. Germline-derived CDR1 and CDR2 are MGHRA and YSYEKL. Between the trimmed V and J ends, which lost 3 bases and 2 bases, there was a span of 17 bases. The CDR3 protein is CASSHVQGGRPYEQYF. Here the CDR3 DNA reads TGCGCCAGCAGCCACGTCCAGGGAGGACGGCCCTACGAGCAGTACTTC.

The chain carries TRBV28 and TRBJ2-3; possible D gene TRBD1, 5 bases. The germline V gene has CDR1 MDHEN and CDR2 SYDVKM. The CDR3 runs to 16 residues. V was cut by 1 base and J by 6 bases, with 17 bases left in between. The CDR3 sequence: CASSLFPRQPGDTQYF. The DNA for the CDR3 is TGTGCCAGCAGTTTATTCCCTCGACAGCCAGGCGATACGCAGTATTTT.

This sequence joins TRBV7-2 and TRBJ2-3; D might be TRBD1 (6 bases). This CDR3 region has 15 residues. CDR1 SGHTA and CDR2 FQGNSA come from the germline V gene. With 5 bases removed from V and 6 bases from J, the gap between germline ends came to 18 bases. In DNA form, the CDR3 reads TGTGCCAGCAGCCGCAACAGGGTTCTATTCGATACGCAGTATTTT. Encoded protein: CASSRNRVLFDTQYF.

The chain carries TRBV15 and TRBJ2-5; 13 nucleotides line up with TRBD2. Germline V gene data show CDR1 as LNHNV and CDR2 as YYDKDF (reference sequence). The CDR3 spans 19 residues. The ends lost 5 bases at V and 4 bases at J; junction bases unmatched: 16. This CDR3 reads CATSGPSTSGGPGGETQYF. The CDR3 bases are TGTGCCACCAGCGGACCCTCGACTAGCGGGGGGCCCGGGGGAGAGACCCAGTACTTC.

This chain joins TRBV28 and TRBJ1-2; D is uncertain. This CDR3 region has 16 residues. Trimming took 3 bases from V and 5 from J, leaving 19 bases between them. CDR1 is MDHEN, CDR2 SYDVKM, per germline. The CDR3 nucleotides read TGTGCCAGCAGTTTTGTAGACGACGATTCGGGGTATGGCTACACCTTC. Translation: CASSFVDDDSGYGYTF.

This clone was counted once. DNA of the CDR3: TGTGCCAGCAGTCATGGACTAGCGGCCTCCTACGAGCAGTACTTC. This encodes CASSHGLAASYEQYF. The chain carries TRBV27 and TRBJ2-7; TRBD2 matches at 10 bases. Germline trimming cut 5 bases from V and 0 bases from J; bases unmatched to any gene: 4. Germline V lookup: CDR1 MNHEY, CDR2 SMNVEV (reference sequence). This CDR3 comprises 15 residues.